The 4 T cell receptor beta chains presented below share a single source sample, sequenced in a study of brain T cells in children with intractable seizures. Some clones are missing from TCRdb's copy, which holds only in-frame ones; the method was immunoSEQ multiplex PCR. The sample shows 340,000 or so clones, over 90% of them seen only once. The time point denotes: blood from clinic visit 5 months post-surgery; TSC patient then seizure free. This specimen was peripheral blood, taken about 5 months after surgery. Receptors were obtained from a boy in the first two years of life with tuberous sclerosis and intractable seizures.

The chain uses TRBV6-1 and TRBJ2-7; D ambiguous. The CDR3 sequence is 11 residues long. V was shortened by 3 bases and J by 5 bases, with 5 bases between the two germline ends. From germline, CDR1 is MNHNS and CDR2 SASEGT. The CDR3 bases are TGTGCCAGCAGTGAGGCGGACGAGCAGTACTTC. Its protein product is CASSEADEQYF.

J is TRBJ2-6 and V is TRBV13; no definite D call. V was cut by 2 bases and J by 0 bases, with 2 bases left in between. The CDR3 spans 14 residues. Germline lookup yields CDR1 PRHDT and CDR2 FYEKMQ (reference sequence). CDR3 sequence reads: CASSLFSGANVLTF. The CDR3 DNA reads as TGTGCCAGCAGCTTATTCTCTGGGGCCAACGTCCTGACTTTC.

The genes are TRBV5-4 and TRBJ1-2; the match to TRBD1 covers 11 bases. V lost 7 bases and J lost 0; bases outside the gene matches: 5. Per germline, CDR1 SGHNT and CDR2 YYREEE (reference sequence). The CDR3 runs to 15 residues. The CDR3 sequence is CASGMGQGANYGYTF. The DNA of the CDR3 is TGTGCCAGCGGAATGGGACAGGGGGCTAACTATGGCTACACCTTC.

The chain is built from TRBV21-1 and TRBJ1-2; TRBD1, the table's D call, was not compared with the DNA. TRBV21-1 is tagged as a pseudogene. The CDR3 totals 12 residues. CDR3 in amino acids: CASSDRNYGYTF. The CDR3 DNA sequence: TGTGCCAGCAGCGACAGGAACTATGGCTACACCTTC.